This TCR beta chain was captured by sequencing in a study of shared clonotypes between healthy human individuals. Positive CCR7 selection of CD45RO-negative cells yielded the naive CD8 cells, and terminally differentiated effector memory CD45RA+ cells were excluded. A few counts support this clone. Germline V gene data show CDR1 as MGHRA and CDR2 as YSYEKL. V was clipped by 0 bases and J by 4 bases, with 13 bases between them. The CDR3 loop spans 15 amino acids. In the authors' methods: Filtering of immunoSEQ junctional sequences could not match full-length read filtering. TCRdb's table, derived via immunoSEQ multiplex PCR, lists solely in-frame clones and lacks some. V, J and clone size derive from that table, while D and trimming were established from the DNA sequence. This repertoire shows roughly 2.1 million clones, roughly 91% found once; its top ten account for roughly 1.7%.

The sample taken for sequencing was naive CD8+ T cells from PBMCs. The chain carries TRBV4-1 and TRBJ2-7; weak D call: TRBD1 (6 bases). This clonotype was obtained from a man aged 18 to 35 in good health. Some clones in this sample may be carry-over from other donors' samples. This CDR3 is CASSQDANRAYEQYF. CDR3 DNA: TGCGCCAGCAGCCAAGATGCGAACAGGGCATACGAGCAGTACTTC.